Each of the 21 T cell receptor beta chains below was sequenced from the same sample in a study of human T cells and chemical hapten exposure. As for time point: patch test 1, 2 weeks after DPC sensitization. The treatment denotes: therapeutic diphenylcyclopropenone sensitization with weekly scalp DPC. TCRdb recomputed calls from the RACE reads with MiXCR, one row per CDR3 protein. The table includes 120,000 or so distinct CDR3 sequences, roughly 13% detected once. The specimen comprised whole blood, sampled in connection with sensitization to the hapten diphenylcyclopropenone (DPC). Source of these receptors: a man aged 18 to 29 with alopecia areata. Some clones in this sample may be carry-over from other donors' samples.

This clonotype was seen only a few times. The CDR3 DNA follows: TGTGCCAGCAGCCAATCTCGCAGGTCCGGGGGCAATGAGCAGTTCTTC. Translation gives CASSQSRRSGGNEQFF. The chain combines TRBV3-1 with TRBJ2-1; D is possibly TRBD2 (6 bases). CDR1 LGHDT and CDR2 YNNKEL come from the germline V gene (reference sequence). The CDR3 loop spans 16 amino acids. Trimming took 2 bases from V and 6 from J, leaving 17 bases between them.

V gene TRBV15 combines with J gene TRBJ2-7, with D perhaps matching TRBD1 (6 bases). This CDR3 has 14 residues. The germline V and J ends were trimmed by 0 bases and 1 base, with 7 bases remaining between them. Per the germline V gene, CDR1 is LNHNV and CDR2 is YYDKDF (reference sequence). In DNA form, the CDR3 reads TGTGCCACCAGCAGAGAAGGGGGTTCCTACGAGCAGTACTTC. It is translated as CATSREGGSYEQYF.

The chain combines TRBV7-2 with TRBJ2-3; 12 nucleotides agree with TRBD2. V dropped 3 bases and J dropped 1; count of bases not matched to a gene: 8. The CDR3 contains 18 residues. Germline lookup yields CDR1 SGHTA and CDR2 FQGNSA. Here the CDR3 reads CASSFALAGGRGTDTQYF. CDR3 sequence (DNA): TGTGCCAGCAGCTTCGCCCTAGCGGGGGGGCGGGGCACAGATACGCAGTATTTT.

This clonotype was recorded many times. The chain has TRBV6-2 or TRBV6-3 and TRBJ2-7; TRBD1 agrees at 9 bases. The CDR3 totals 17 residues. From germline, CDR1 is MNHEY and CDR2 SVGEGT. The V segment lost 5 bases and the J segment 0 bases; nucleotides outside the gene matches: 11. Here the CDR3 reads CASSQPGTGRSSYEQYV. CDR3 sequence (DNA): TGTGCCAGCAGTCAACCCGGGACAGGGCGCAGCTCCTACGAGCAGTACGTC.

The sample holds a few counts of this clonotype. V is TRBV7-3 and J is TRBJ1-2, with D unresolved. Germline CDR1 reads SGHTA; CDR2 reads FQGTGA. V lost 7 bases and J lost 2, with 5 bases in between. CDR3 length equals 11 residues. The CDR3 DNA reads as TGTGCCAGCATGCCGAACTATGGCTACACCTTC. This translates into CASMPNYGYTF. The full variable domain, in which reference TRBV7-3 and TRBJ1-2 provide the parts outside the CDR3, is GAGVSQTPSNKVTEKGKYVELRCDPISGHTALYWYRQSLGQGPEFLIYFQGTGAADDSGLPNDRFFAVRPEGSVSTLKIQRTERGDSAVYLCASMPNYGYTFGSGTRLTVV.

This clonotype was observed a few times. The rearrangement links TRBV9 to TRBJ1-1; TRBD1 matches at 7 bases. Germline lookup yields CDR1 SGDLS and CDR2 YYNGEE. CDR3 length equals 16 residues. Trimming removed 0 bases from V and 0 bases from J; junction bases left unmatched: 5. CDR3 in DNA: TGTGCCAGCAGCGTAGGACAGGGCGACATGAACACTGAAGCTTTCTTT. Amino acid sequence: CASSVGQGDMNTEAFF. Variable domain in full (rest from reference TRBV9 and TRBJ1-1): DSGVTQTPKHLITATGQRVTLRCSPRSGDLSVYWYQQSLDQGLQFLIQYYNGEERAKGNILERFSAQQFPDLHSELNLSSLELGDSALYFCASSVGQGDMNTEAFFGQGTRLTVV.

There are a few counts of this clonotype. DNA for the CDR3: TGTGCCAGCAGCCCCCGCTCCGGCGGGGGGGGATACAATGAGCAGTTCTTC. It encodes CASSPRSGGGGYNEQFF. The chain combines TRBV9 with TRBJ2-1; 9 bases line up with TRBD2. Germline V lookup: CDR1 SGDLS, CDR2 YYNGEE. Trimming took 4 bases from V and 4 from J; bases not matched to a gene: 12. This CDR3 is built from 17 residues.

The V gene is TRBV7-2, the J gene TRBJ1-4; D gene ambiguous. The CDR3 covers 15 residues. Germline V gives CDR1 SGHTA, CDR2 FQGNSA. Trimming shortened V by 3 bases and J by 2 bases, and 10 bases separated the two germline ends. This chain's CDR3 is CASSFNDRTNEKLFF. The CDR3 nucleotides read TGTGCCAGCAGCTTCAACGACCGTACTAATGAAAAACTGTTTTTT. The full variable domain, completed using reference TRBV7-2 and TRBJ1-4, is GAGVSQSPSNKVTEKGKDVELRCDPISGHTALYWYRQSLGQGLEFLIYFQGNSAPDKSGLPSDRFSAERTGGSVSTLTIQRTQQEDSAVYLCASSFNDRTNEKLFFGSGTQLSVL.

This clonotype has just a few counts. CDR3 protein: CASSLALGEQFF. Here the CDR3 DNA reads TGTGCCAGCAGCTTAGCGCTAGGGGAGCAGTTCTTC. The chain links TRBV7-6 to TRBJ2-1; D remains unclear. V was shortened by 0 bases and J by 10 bases, with 7 bases between the two germline ends. Germline V gene data show CDR1 as SGHVS and CDR2 as FNYEAQ. There are 12 residues in the CDR3. Supplemented by reference TRBV7-6 and TRBJ2-1, the full variable domain reads GAGVSQSPRYKVTKRGQDVALRCDPISGHVSLYWYRQALGQGPEFLTYFNYEAQQDKSGLPNDRFSAERPEGSISTLTIQRTEQRDSAMYRCASSLALGEQFFGPGTRLTVL.

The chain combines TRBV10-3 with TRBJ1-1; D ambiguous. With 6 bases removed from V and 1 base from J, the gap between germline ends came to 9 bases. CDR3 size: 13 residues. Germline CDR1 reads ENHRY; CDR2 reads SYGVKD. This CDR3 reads CAIRLQENTEAFF. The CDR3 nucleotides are TGTGCCATCAGACTTCAGGAGAACACTGAAGCTTTCTTT.

The CDR3 loop is CASSQAAFRASGADNEQFF. CDR3 in DNA: TGCGCCAGCAGCCAAGCTGCATTCCGGGCTAGCGGGGCCGACAATGAGCAGTTCTTC. V gene TRBV4-1 combines with J gene TRBJ2-1; 9 positions agree with TRBD2. The junction had 15 bases not matched to a gene; V was cut back by 1 base and J by 5 bases. The CDR3 covers 19 residues. Germline lookup yields CDR1 MGHRA and CDR2 YSYEKL.

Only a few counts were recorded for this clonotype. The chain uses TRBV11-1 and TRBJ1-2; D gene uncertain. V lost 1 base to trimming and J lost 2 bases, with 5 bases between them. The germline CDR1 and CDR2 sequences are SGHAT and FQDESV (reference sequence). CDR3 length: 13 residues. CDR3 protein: CASSLVKNYGYTF. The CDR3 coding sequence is TGTGCCAGCAGCTTAGTTAAGAACTATGGCTACACCTTC.

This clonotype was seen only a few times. Written as DNA, the CDR3 is TGTGCCAGCAGCTTAAGCGGGGGGATCAACAATGAGCAGTTCTTC. This gives the protein CASSLSGGINNEQFF. This chain uses TRBV7-9 with TRBJ2-1; 9 bases map to TRBD2. Germline V gives CDR1 SEHNR, CDR2 FQNEAQ (reference sequence). Trimming took 2 bases from V and 5 from J; bases not matched to a gene: 4. CDR3 length: 15 amino acids. Full variable domain (remainder filled in from reference TRBV7-9 and TRBJ2-1): DTGVSQNPRHKITKRGQNVTFRCDPISEHNRLYWYRQTLGQGPEFLTYFQNEAQLEKSRLLSDRFSAERPKGSFSTLEIQRTEQGDSAMYLCASSLSGGINNEQFFGPGTRLTVL.

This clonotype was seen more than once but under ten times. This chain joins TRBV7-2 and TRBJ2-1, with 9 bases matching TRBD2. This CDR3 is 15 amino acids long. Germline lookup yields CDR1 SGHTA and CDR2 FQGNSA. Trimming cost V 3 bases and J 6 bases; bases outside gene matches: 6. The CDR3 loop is CASSFAGGLFNEQFF. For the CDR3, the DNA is TGTGCCAGCAGCTTTGCGGGGGGGCTGTTCAATGAGCAGTTCTTC.

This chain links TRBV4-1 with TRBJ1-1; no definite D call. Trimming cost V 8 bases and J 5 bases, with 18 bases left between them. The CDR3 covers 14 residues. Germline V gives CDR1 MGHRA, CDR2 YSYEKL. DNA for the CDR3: TGCGCCAGCGCGAGCCCAGGAGTTGGGACTGAAGCTTTCTTT. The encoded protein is CASASPGVGTEAFF.

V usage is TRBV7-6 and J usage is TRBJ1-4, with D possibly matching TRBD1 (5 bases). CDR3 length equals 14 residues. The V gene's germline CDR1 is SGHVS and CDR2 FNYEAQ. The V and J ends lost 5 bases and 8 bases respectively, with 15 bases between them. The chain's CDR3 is CASSPGRWEEKLFF. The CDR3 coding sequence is TGTGCCAGCAGCCCAGGGCGGTGGGAGGAAAAACTGTTTTTT.

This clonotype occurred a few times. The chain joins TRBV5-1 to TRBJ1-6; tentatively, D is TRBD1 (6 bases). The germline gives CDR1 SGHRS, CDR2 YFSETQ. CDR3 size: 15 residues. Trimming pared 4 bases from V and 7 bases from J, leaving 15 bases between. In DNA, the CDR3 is TGCGCCAGCAGCCTCGGGACACCTCAAAATTCACCCCTCCACTTT. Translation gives CASSLGTPQNSPLHF. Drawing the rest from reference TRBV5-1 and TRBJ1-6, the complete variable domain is KAGVTQTPRYLIKTRGQQVTLSCSPISGHRSVSWYQQTPGQGLQFLFEYFSETQRNKGNFPGRFSGRQFSNSRSEMNVSTLELGDSALYLCASSLGTPQNSPLHFGNGTRLTVT.

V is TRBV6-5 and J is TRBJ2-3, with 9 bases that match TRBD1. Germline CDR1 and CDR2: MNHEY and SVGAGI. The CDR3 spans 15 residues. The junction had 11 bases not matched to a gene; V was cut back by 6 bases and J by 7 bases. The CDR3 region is CASSSPGTGSYTQYF. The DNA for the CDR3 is TGTGCCAGCAGCTCACCCGGGACAGGGTCGTATACGCAGTATTTT.

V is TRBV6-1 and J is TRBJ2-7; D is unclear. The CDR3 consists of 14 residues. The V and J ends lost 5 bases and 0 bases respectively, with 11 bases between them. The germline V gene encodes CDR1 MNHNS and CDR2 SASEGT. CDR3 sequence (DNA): TGTGCCAGCAGTCCTGGTTGGGACTCCTACGAGCAGTACTTC. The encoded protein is CASSPGWDSYEQYF.

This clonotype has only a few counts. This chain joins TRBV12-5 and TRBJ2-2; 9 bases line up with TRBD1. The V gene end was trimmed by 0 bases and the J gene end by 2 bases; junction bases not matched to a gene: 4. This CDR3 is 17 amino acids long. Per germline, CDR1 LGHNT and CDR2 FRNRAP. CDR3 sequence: CASGLVLTGGNTGELFF. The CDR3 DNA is TGTGCTAGTGGTTTGGTACTGACAGGGGGTAACACCGGGGAGCTGTTTTTT.

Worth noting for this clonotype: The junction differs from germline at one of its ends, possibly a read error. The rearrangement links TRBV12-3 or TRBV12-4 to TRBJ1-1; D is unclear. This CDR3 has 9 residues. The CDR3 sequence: CASSLGQDF. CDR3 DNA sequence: TGTGCCAGCAGTTTAGGTCAGGACTTT.